A selection of T cell receptor beta chains follows, all from one sample in a study of T-cell reconstitution after alpha-beta-depleted transplantation in children. TCRdb reanalysed the PCR reads using MiXCR and keeps one entry per CDR3 protein. Of roughly 240,000 distinct CDR3 sequences in the sample, 6.5% to 10% were seen once. The sample was PBMCs, mostly from graft donor cells, taken 180 days after TCRalphabeta/CD19-depleted stem cell transplant. These receptors originate from a male patient younger than 18 who had a stem cell transplant for acute lymphoblastic leukemia, so the T cells may come from the graft donor. Both conserved end residues are part of each CDR3. Each record gives: D gene, clone size, V gene, J gene, CDR3 protein, CDR3 DNA. The D gene is left open where the match is weak. Clone size is shown for a subset of rows, as once, few, many or a class of expanded clone.

D: NA; size: many; V: TRBV10-3; J: TRBJ2-7; CDR3: CAISVVVNPYEQYF; DNA: TGTGCCATCAGTGTGGTAGTTAACCCCTACGAGCAGTACTTC
D: NA; size: many; V: TRBV9; J: TRBJ2-2; CDR3: CASSVDGTGELFF; DNA: TGTGCCAGCAGCGTAGACGGGACCGGGGAGCTGTTTTTT
D: TRBD2; size: NA; V: TRBV6-5; J: TRBJ2-1; CDR3: CASSYSSSASGYNEQFF; DNA: TGTGCCAGCAGTTACTCGAGTTCTGCTAGCGGATACAATGAGCAGTTCTTC
D: NA; size: many; V: TRBV7-6; J: TRBJ2-4; CDR3: CASSLEGGETINIQYF; DNA: TGTGCCAGCAGCTTAGAAGGCGGAGAGACTATAAACATTCAGTACTTC
D: TRBD2; size: many; V: TRBV10-3; J: TRBJ2-3; CDR3: CAISWTSGSTDTQYF; DNA: TGTGCCATCAGTTGGACTAGCGGGAGTACAGATACGCAGTATTTT
D: NA; size: many; V: TRBV7-2; J: TRBJ2-3; CDR3: CASSLRGSRGTDTQYF; DNA: TGTGCCAGCAGCTTAAGGGGGAGCAGAGGCACAGATACGCAGTATTTT
D: TRBD1; size: many; V: TRBV5-1; J: TRBJ2-1; CDR3: CASSFSGGSFNEQFF; DNA: TGCGCCAGCAGCTTTTCAGGGGGCTCCTTCAATGAGCAGTTCTTC
D: NA; size: many; V: TRBV2; J: TRBJ2-2; CDR3: CASGQTNTGELFF; DNA: TGTGCCAGCGGACAGACGAACACCGGGGAGCTGTTTTTT
D: NA; size: many; V: TRBV2; J: TRBJ2-2; CDR3: CASSEEHTGELFF; DNA: TGTGCCAGCAGTGAAGAGCACACCGGGGAGCTGTTTTTT
D: NA; size: many; V: TRBV9; J: TRBJ2-5; CDR3: CASTGKGQETQYF; DNA: TGTGCCAGCACTGGGAAGGGTCAAGAGACCCAGTACTTC
D: NA; size: many; V: TRBV7-2; J: TRBJ1-6; CDR3: CASSTPRQILFPPLHF; DNA: TGTGCCAGCAGCACCCCGCGACAGATCTTATTCCCACCCCTCCACTTT
D: NA; size: many; V: TRBV21-1; J: TRBJ2-4; CDR3: CASSPKAGRAKNIQYF; DNA: TGTGCCAGCAGCCCAAAAGCGGGACGGGCCAAAAACATTCAGTACTTC
D: TRBD1; size: many; V: TRBV5-3; J: TRBJ1-1; CDR3: CAPSRQGAVWNTEAFF; DNA: TGTGCCCCAAGTCGGCAGGGGGCAGTTTGGAACACTGAAGCTTTCTTT
D: NA; size: many; V: TRBV7-9; J: TRBJ2-2; CDR3: CASSFGAGSAGELFF; DNA: TGTGCCAGCAGCTTTGGTGCAGGTAGCGCCGGGGAGCTGTTTTTT
D: TRBD2; size: many; V: TRBV20-1; J: TRBJ2-3; CDR3: CSARGGTSGRFDTQYF; DNA: TGCAGTGCTAGAGGTGGGACTAGCGGGAGGTTCGATACGCAGTATTTT
D: NA; size: many; V: TRBV12-3/TRBV12-4; J: TRBJ1-4; CDR3: CASRPTLTGKNEKLFF; DNA: TGTGCCAGCAGGCCTACCTTGACCGGGAAGAATGAAAAACTGTTTTTT
D: NA; size: NA; V: TRBV19; J: TRBJ2-4; CDR3: CASSIDRGIQAGAKNIQYF; DNA: TGTGCCAGTAGTATAGATCGGGGGATCCAGGCCGGGGCCAAAAACATTCAGTACTTC
D: TRBD1; size: few; V: TRBV18; J: TRBJ2-7; CDR3: CASSRLGQISSYEQYF; DNA: TGTGCCAGCTCACGGTTGGGACAGATTAGCTCCTACGAGCAGTACTTC
D: TRBD1; size: many; V: TRBV5-1; J: TRBJ1-2; CDR3: CASSLGQGQSYGYTF; DNA: TGCGCCAGCAGCTTGGGACAGGGGCAGAGCTATGGCTACACCTTC
D: NA; size: many; V: TRBV7-3; J: TRBJ1-1; CDR3: CASSLTAGRYTEAFF; DNA: TGTGCCAGCAGCTTAACAGCCGGGCGGTACACTGAAGCTTTCTTT
D: TRBD2; size: many; V: TRBV15; J: TRBJ2-3; CDR3: CATSRVREVRTDTQYF; DNA: TGTGCCACCAGCAGAGTACGGGAGGTGCGCACAGATACGCAGTATTTT
D: NA; size: many; V: TRBV20-1; J: TRBJ1-6; CDR3: CSARQGGSYNSPLHF; DNA: TGCAGTGCTAGGCAGGGTGGGTCCTATAATTCACCCCTCCACTTT